This TCR beta chain comes out of a study of blood T cell repertoires in COVID-19. Study-level background: Spain, Italy and the United States supplied samples that represented acute and convalescent COVID-19. The cDNA or gDNA used as material had been derived from T cells, B-cell-depleted T cells, or PBMCs.

The CDR3 length is 16 residues. V was clipped by 0 bases and J by 1 base, with 12 bases between them. Germline loops: CDR1 SGDLS, CDR2 YYNGEE. Per the authors' pipeline: For nucleated cells, counts were estimated from reference gene primer amplification. Measured with immunoSEQ multiplex PCR; TCRdb has only the in-frame clones, and not every one. V and J calls plus clone size are reproduced from that table; the DNA served to infer D and trimming. The sample contains around 50,000 clones, about 82% of which appear only once. This chain joins TRBV9 and TRBJ2-3; D remains unclear. Sequenced sample: peripheral blood. The clonotype originates from a woman aged 80 or over with acute or convalescent COVID-19. The CDR3 loop is CASSVGPTPRTDTQYF. The CDR3, as DNA: TGTGCCAGCAGCGTAGGCCCGACACCCCGCACAGATACGCAGTATTTT.